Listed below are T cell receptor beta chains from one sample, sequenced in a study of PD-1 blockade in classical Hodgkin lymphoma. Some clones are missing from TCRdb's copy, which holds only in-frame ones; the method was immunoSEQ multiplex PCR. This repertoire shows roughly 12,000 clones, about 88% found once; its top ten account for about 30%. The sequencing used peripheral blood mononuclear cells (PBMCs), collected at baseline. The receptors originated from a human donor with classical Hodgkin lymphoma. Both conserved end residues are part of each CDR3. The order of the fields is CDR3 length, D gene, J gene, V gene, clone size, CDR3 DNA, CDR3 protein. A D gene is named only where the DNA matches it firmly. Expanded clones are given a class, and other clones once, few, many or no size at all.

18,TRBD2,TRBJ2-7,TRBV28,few,TGTGCCAGCAGAGGGTTCACAGGACTAGCGGACCACTCCTACGAGCAGTACTTC,CASRGFTGLADHSYEQYF
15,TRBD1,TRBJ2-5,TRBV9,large,TGTGCCAGCAGCGTAGGAGGGGGCCCCCAAGAGACCCAGTACTTC,CASSVGGGPQETQYF
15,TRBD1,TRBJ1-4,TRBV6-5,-,TGTGCCAGCAGACCAAAACGAGGGGGCTATGAAAAACTGTTTTTT,CASRPKRGGYEKLFF
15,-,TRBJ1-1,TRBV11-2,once,TGTGCCAGCAGCGCCGGGACCCATGGGGGAACTGAAGCTTTCTTT,CASSAGTHGGTEAFF
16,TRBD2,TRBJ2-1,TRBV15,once,TGTGCCACCAGCAGAGTGGGACTAGCGGCCTACAATGAGCAGTTCTTC,CATSRVGLAAYNEQFF
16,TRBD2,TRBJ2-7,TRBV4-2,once,TGTGCCAGCAGCCAAGAAGGCGGGGGGAGCTCCTACGAGCAGTACTTC,CASSQEGGGSSYEQYF
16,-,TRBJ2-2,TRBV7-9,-,TGTGCCAGCAGCACCGCCGGGACTGCGAACACCGGGGAGCTGTTTTTT,CASSTAGTANTGELFF
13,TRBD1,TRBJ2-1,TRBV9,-,TGTGCCAGCAGCGTAGGGACAGGCAATGAGCAGTTCTTC,CASSVGTGNEQFF
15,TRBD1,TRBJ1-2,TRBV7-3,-,TGTGCCAGCAGCCCGTCCGGGACAGGGCTGTATGGCTACACCTTC,CASSPSGTGLYGYTF
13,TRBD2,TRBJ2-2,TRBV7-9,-,TGTGCCAGCAGCGCAAGACTAGCGGGAGACGAGTTTTTT,CASSARLAGDEFF
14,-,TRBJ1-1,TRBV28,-,TGTGCCAGCAGTTCCGGGGAGACGAGGACTGAAGCTTTCTTT,CASSSGETRTEAFF
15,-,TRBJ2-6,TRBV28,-,TGTGCCAGCAGTTCAGGTGGCTCTGGGGCCAACGTCCTGACTTTC,CASSSGGSGANVLTF
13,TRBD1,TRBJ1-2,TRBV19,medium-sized,TGTGCCAGTAGTACCCGGACAGGGGGCGGCTACACCTTC,CASSTRTGGGYTF
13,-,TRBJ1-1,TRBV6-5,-,TGTGCCAGCACCACAGGGCTGGGGACTGAAGCTTTCTTT,CASTTGLGTEAFF
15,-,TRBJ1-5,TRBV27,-,TGTGCCAGCAGTTTGGGGCAGGGAGTAAGTCAGCCCCAGCATTTT,CASSLGQGVSQPQHF
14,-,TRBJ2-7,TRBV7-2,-,TGTGCCAGCAGCTTATATACACGGGCCTACGAGCAGTACTTC,CASSLYTRAYEQYF
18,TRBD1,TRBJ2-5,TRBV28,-,TGTGCCAGCAGTTTCTACCTCAGGGGGACCCTTTACCAAGAGACCCAGTACTTC,CASSFYLRGTLYQETQYF
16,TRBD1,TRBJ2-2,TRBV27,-,TGTGCCAGCAGAGGGCGAGGGACAGGGGGGACCGGGGAGCTGTTTTTT,CASRGRGTGGTGELFF
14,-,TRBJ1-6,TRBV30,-,TGTGCCTGGAGTGTAAACAGAGGGGGGTCACCCCTCCACTTT,CAWSVNRGGSPLHF
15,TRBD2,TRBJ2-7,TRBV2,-,TGTGCCAGCAGTGGGACTAGCGGGAACTCCTACGAGCAGTACTTC,CASSGTSGNSYEQYF
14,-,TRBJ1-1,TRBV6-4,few,TGTGCCAGCAGTTACTCCCTGGGGGGGGCTGAAGCTTTCTTT,CASSYSLGGAEAFF
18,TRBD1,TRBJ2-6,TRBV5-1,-,TGCGCCAGCAGCTGGATGGGGACAGGGAGCTCTGGGGCCAACGTCCTGACTTTC,CASSWMGTGSSGANVLTF